These 15 T cell receptor beta chains share one sample of origin, sequenced in a study of beta chain features in type 1 diabetes. The investigators reverse transcribed all of the isolated RNA, so they sequenced expressed TCRB transcripts. Clones were read by immunoSEQ multiplex PCR, and TCRdb kept only the in-frame ones, dropping some. The sample has under 150,000 clones, about 7% seen once. Sequenced: central memory CD4+ T cells from blood. The receptors stem from a woman aged 25 to 39 in good health.

This clone appeared a few times. V is TRBV5-4 and J is TRBJ2-7; D gene uncertain. The CDR3 length is 13 residues. V shed 6 bases and J shed 0 bases, with 10 bases lying between them. Germline V lookup: CDR1 SGHNT, CDR2 YYREEE (reference sequence). In nucleotides, the CDR3 is TGTGCCAGCAAACTTGTATCCTCCTACGAGCAGTACTTC. Translating gives CASKLVSSYEQYF.

This chain connects TRBV19 to TRBJ1-2; 9 bases agree with TRBD1. Trimming removed 5 bases from V and 4 bases from J; junction bases left unmatched: 5. The CDR3 is 14 residues long. From germline, CDR1 is LNHDA and CDR2 SQIVND (reference sequence). CDR3 DNA: TGTGCCAGTAGTGACTGGGACAGGGCCTATGGCTACACCTTC. Protein: CASSDWDRAYGYTF.

This rearrangement joins TRBV19 to TRBJ1-1, with D possibly matching TRBD1 (6 bases). The V end lost 7 bases, the J end lost 1 base, and 10 bases lay between the germline ends. Germline V lookup: CDR1 LNHDA, CDR2 SQIVND (reference sequence). The CDR3 extends over 13 amino acids. CDR3 DNA: TGTGCCAGTATAAGGACAGCGAACACTGAAGCTTTCTTT. Amino acids: CASIRTANTEAFF.

This clone was seen at least ten times. V gene TRBV11-2 combines with J gene TRBJ2-5; perhaps TRBD1 as D (7 bases). This CDR3 is built from 14 residues. Trimming took 5 bases from V and 5 from J, leaving 15 bases between them. Germline-derived CDR1 and CDR2 are SGHAT and FQNNGV. The CDR3 DNA sequence: TGTGCCAGCAGCGGACTACAGGGGTGGGAGACCCAGTACTTC. It codes for CASSGLQGWETQYF.

This chain uses TRBV7-2 with TRBJ2-1, with 7 positions matching TRBD2. CDR1 is SGHTA, CDR2 FQGNSA, per germline. CDR3 length: 15 amino acids. V shed 2 bases, J shed 8 bases, and the junction held 9 bases outside the gene matches. CDR3 protein: CASSLWMGGEDEQFF. The CDR3 coding sequence is TGTGCCAGCAGCTTATGGATGGGGGGGGAGGATGAGCAGTTCTTC.

This chain joins TRBV4-2 and TRBJ1-5; D possibly corresponds to TRBD1 (6 bases). The CDR3 extends over 17 amino acids. The V gene's germline CDR1 is LGHNA and CDR2 YNFKEQ. The V end lost 4 bases, the J end lost 0 bases, and 16 bases lay between the germline ends. CDR3 nucleotide sequence: TGTGCCAGCAGCCCCATTACCAGGGGAGATAGCAATCAGCCCCAGCATTTT. It yields the protein CASSPITRGDSNQPQHF.

This clone has more than one count but fewer than ten. Other DNA sequences of this sample code for an identical CDR3. The chain couples TRBV9 to TRBJ1-1, with a tentative D call TRBD1 (6 bases). Germline CDR1 SGDLS, CDR2 YYNGEE. V lost 2 bases and J lost 2, with 7 bases in between. The length of the CDR3 is 13 residues. In DNA, the CDR3 is TGTGCCAGCAGCGTGACAGGTAACACTGAAGCTTTCTTT. Translating it yields CASSVTGNTEAFF. Variable domain in full (rest from reference TRBV9 and TRBJ1-1): DSGVTQTPKHLITATGQRVTLRCSPRSGDLSVYWYQQSLDQGLQFLIQYYNGEERAKGNILERFSAQQFPDLHSELNLSSLELGDSALYFCASSVTGNTEAFFGQGTRLTVV.

The chain carries TRBV7-2 and TRBJ2-7, with D perhaps matching TRBD2 (6 bases). Germline CDR1 reads SGHTA; CDR2 reads FQGNSA. Trimming removed 1 base at V and 1 base at J, with 8 bases between. This CDR3 region has 14 residues. The CDR3 DNA reads TGTGCCAGCAGCTTAGAGGAGGGTTCCTACGAGCAGTACTTC. Translating gives CASSLEEGSYEQYF.

This clone was seen repeatedly, ten times or more. The CDR3 spells CASSLGDRAPYEQYF. The CDR3 nucleotides are TGTGCCAGCAGCTTAGGGGACAGGGCCCCCTACGAGCAGTACTTC. The J gene is TRBJ2-7, the V gene TRBV13; 8 bases are a match to TRBD1. Trimming cost V 0 bases and J 2 bases; bases outside gene matches: 3. The CDR3 consists of 15 residues. From germline, CDR1 is PRHDT and CDR2 FYEKMQ (reference sequence).

The chain is built from TRBV28 and TRBJ1-5, with unresolved D. The CDR3 length is 13 residues. Trimming left V 7 bases short and J 12 bases short, with 19 bases between. Germline V gene data show CDR1 as MDHEN and CDR2 as SYDVKM. The chain's CDR3 is CASNSPRAVFQHF. In DNA form, the CDR3 reads TGTGCCAGCAACTCCCCACGAGCGGTGTTCCAGCATTTT.

This clone appeared a few times. The V call is TRBV7-9, the J call TRBJ2-7, with TRBD2 as a possible D gene (6 bases). The V and J ends lost 5 bases and 9 bases respectively, with 17 bases between them. Per germline, CDR1 SEHNR and CDR2 FQNEAQ (reference sequence). CDR3 length: 13 amino acids. The DNA of the CDR3 is TGTGCCAGCAGCAATTGGGCTCCCGGGGGGCAGTACTTC. Its translation is CASSNWAPGGQYF.

This clone was seen ten or more times. The chain combines TRBV30 with TRBJ2-1, with 11 bases that match TRBD2. Germline CDR1 is GTSNPN and CDR2 is SVGIG (reference sequence). The CDR3 runs 15 residues. J lost 7 bases, V lost 2 bases, and 7 bases had no gene match. The CDR3 nucleotides are TGTGCCTGGAGTAATAAAGGACTAGCGGGTAATGAGCAGTTCTTC. Amino acid sequence: CAWSNKGLAGNEQFF.

This clone was detected a few times. The chain uses TRBV23-1 and TRBJ1-1, with 8 bases that match TRBD1. TRBV23-1 belongs to the ORF category, with a function that is uncertain. Trimming took 11 bases from V and 0 from J; bases not matched to a gene: 8. The CDR3 is made up of 14 amino acids. The CDR3 here is CAGLLQGVNTEAFF. Written as DNA, the CDR3 is TGCGCCGGCCTTCTACAGGGGGTGAACACTGAAGCTTTCTTT.

This clone was recorded many times. The chain recombines TRBV7-6 with TRBJ2-1; D remains ambiguous. Trimming shortened V by 3 bases and J by 5 bases, and 5 bases separated the two germline ends. This CDR3 has 12 amino acids. Germline CDR1 reads SGHVS; CDR2 reads FNYEAQ. The CDR3 DNA reads TGTGCCAGCAGCTTTAGCAACAATGAGCAGTTCTTC. This gives the protein CASSFSNNEQFF.

The chain has TRBV6-5 and TRBJ2-7; 8 nucleotides match TRBD1. The V segment lost 6 bases and the J segment 4 bases; nucleotides outside the gene matches: 11. Germline CDR1 reads MNHEY; CDR2 reads SVGAGI. CDR3 length: 15 amino acids. CDR3 in amino acids: CASSIRQGPGYEQYF. The CDR3 region has the DNA TGTGCCAGCAGCATCCGACAGGGGCCGGGGTACGAGCAGTACTTC.